Given below is one T cell receptor (beta chain) in context. The antigen is not known. This same CDR3 is encoded by further DNA sequences in the sample. CD4+ cells underwent separation, giving CD45RA+ naive and CD45RA-negative memory subsets. Assay runs were performed at deep level. Across several immunoSEQ plates, the genomic DNA of each subset was split evenly. Here immunoSEQ multiplex PCR was the method, and the copy in TCRdb shows in-frame clones only, minus some. The repertoire consists of 2,500,000 or so clones, with approximately 93% occurring once and the leading ten covering 0.36%. This sample is drawn from a study of shared clonotypes between healthy human individuals. The study's findings and limits: Shared clonotypes: 4.5% to 6% naive CD4, about 3.3% naive CD8, less than 2.5% memory CD4, 0.4% memory CD8.

CDR1 MGHRA and CDR2 YSYEKL come from the germline V gene. V was cut by 2 bases and J by 6 bases, with 8 bases left in between. CDR3 length equals 13 residues. This receptor was obtained from a man younger than 35 in good health. Some clones in this sample may be carry-over from other donors' samples. The chain links TRBV4-1 to TRBJ1-5; TRBD1 might be the D (5 bases). Sample: naive CD4+ T cells from PBMCs. Subset defined: CD45RA+ positively selected. The CDR3 bases are TGCGCCAGCAGCCAACAGGGTGGTCAGCCCCAGCATTTT. It is translated as CASSQQGGQPQHF.